This T cell receptor beta chain stems from a study of T cell repertoires in cytomegalovirus infection. Whole-study context: Recently identified HLA-C-restricted CMV epitopes were used, and well-studied HLA-B-restricted CMV epitopes were used as well. Both a matching HLA type and CMV infection were indicated by public TCR beta signatures.

Via MiXCR, TCRdb re-called the reads, giving one row per CDR3 protein. The profile shows a few hundred thousand distinct CDR3 sequences, roughly 43% of them singletons. Concerning this clonotype itself: The antigen is unknown.

This CDR3 comprises 15 residues. The V and J ends lost 1 base and 7 bases, in that order; junction bases with no gene match: 7. This TCR was sampled from a human donor in good health (CMV status not recorded). Some clones in this sample may be carry-over from other donors' samples. The sample in question was cultured PBMCs, obtained from culture after CMV antigen stimulation. V gene TRBV12-3 or TRBV12-4 combines with J gene TRBJ1-5; TRBD1 aligns across 7 bases. The CDR3 loop is CASSLGGQSWQPQHF. CDR3 DNA sequence: TGTGCCAGCAGTTTAGGGGGACAGTCCTGGCAGCCCCAGCATTTT.